A selection of T cell receptor beta chains follows, all from one sample in a study of tissue T cells after allogeneic stem cell transplantation. Here immunoSEQ multiplex PCR was the method, and the copy in TCRdb shows in-frame clones only, minus some. The repertoire has more than 7,500 clones, around 62% of them found once; the top ten carry about a tenth. The specimen comprised tissue from the ileum, sampled at autopsy. These receptors were taken from a woman between 18 and 50 years old with breast cancer. CDR3s leave out the opening cysteine and the closing phenylalanine or tryptophan. The D gene is left open where the match is weak.

D gene: .
V gene: TRBV5-8
J gene: TRBJ1-2
CDR3 protein: ASSLAKLANYGYT

D gene: TRBD1
V gene: TRBV6-2/TRBV6-3
J gene: TRBJ2-1
CDR3 protein: ASSYSTGQGVNEQF

D gene: .
V gene: TRBV12-5
J gene: TRBJ1-5
CDR3 protein: ASGLEVGQPQH

D gene: TRBD2
V gene: TRBV5-4
J gene: TRBJ2-3
CDR3 protein: ASSSQLAGGTTTFTDTQY

D gene: .
V gene: TRBV5-4
J gene: TRBJ2-5
CDR3 protein: ASSRLVGSETQY

D gene: .
V gene: TRBV27
J gene: TRBJ2-7
CDR3 protein: ASRRYTLSSYEQY

D gene: TRBD2
V gene: TRBV5-6
J gene: TRBJ2-1
CDR3 protein: ASSLSGTLGNEQF

D gene: .
V gene: TRBV28
J gene: TRBJ2-7
CDR3 protein: ASRMIPPSYEQY

D gene: .
V gene: TRBV2
J gene: TRBJ1-1
CDR3 protein: ASSELPNTEAF

D gene: .
V gene: TRBV12-3/TRBV12-4
J gene: TRBJ1-2
CDR3 protein: ASSLGWVGYT

D gene: .
V gene: TRBV29-1
J gene: TRBJ1-4
CDR3 protein: SVITGATNEKLF

D gene: .
V gene: TRBV5-4
J gene: TRBJ2-2
CDR3 protein: ASSKDRFITGELF

D gene: TRBD2
V gene: TRBV7-3
J gene: TRBJ2-1
CDR3 protein: ASSPLAGSYNEQF

D gene: TRBD2
V gene: TRBV5-1
J gene: TRBJ2-3
CDR3 protein: ASSPPSGGGTDTQY

D gene: TRBD1
V gene: TRBV20-1
J gene: TRBJ1-1
CDR3 protein: SGATGLEAF

D gene: .
V gene: TRBV11-3
J gene: TRBJ1-1
CDR3 protein: ASSLRGGTEAF

D gene: .
V gene: TRBV6-2/TRBV6-3
J gene: TRBJ2-7
CDR3 protein: ASSYVSGALYEQY

D gene: .
V gene: TRBV19
J gene: TRBJ2-5
CDR3 protein: ASSVGSQETQY

D gene: .
V gene: TRBV2
J gene: TRBJ1-1
CDR3 protein: ASTVQPNTEAF

D gene: .
V gene: TRBV7-8
J gene: TRBJ1-5
CDR3 protein: ASSAQGTIQPQH

D gene: TRBD1
V gene: TRBV10-3
J gene: TRBJ1-5
CDR3 protein: AIGGGGQGLNQPQH

D gene: .
V gene: TRBV9
J gene: TRBJ1-1
CDR3 protein: ASSVGGAGNTEAF

D gene: TRBD2
V gene: TRBV5-6
J gene: TRBJ2-5
CDR3 protein: ASSLGLAGQETQY

D gene: .
V gene: TRBV7-3
J gene: TRBJ2-3
CDR3 protein: ASSLMDGSDTQY

D gene: TRBD2
V gene: TRBV13
J gene: TRBJ2-1
CDR3 protein: ASSPRRASGGWEQF

D gene: .
V gene: TRBV7-2
J gene: TRBJ2-5
CDR3 protein: ASSLARSETQY

D gene: TRBD2
V gene: TRBV7-3
J gene: TRBJ2-7
CDR3 protein: ASSSTGTSGTNPFYEQY

D gene: TRBD2
V gene: TRBV18
J gene: TRBJ2-7
CDR3 protein: ASSPAGDYEQY

D gene: TRBD2
V gene: TRBV29-1
J gene: TRBJ2-1
CDR3 protein: SVDQSGGNNEQF

D gene: .
V gene: TRBV6-2/TRBV6-3
J gene: TRBJ2-7
CDR3 protein: ASSYVSSYEQY

D gene: .
V gene: TRBV27
J gene: TRBJ2-7
CDR3 protein: ASSLLAATANYEQY

D gene: .
V gene: TRBV6-5
J gene: TRBJ1-5
CDR3 protein: ASKEFNQPQH

D gene: .
V gene: TRBV3-1/TRBV3-2
J gene: TRBJ2-7
CDR3 protein: ASSHRGYEQY

D gene: TRBD1
V gene: TRBV9
J gene: TRBJ2-7
CDR3 protein: ASSPRDSSSYEQY

D gene: .
V gene: TRBV9
J gene: TRBJ2-7
CDR3 protein: ASSVGADATLEQY

D gene: .
V gene: TRBV5-5
J gene: TRBJ2-5
CDR3 protein: ASSLVSQETQY

D gene: TRBD1
V gene: TRBV9
J gene: TRBJ2-7
CDR3 protein: ASSVLGGGSYEQY

D gene: .
V gene: TRBV4-1
J gene: TRBJ2-1
CDR3 protein: ASSQEGAPHNEQF

D gene: .
V gene: TRBV30
J gene: TRBJ2-7
CDR3 protein: AWIRSIGTSLREQY

D gene: .
V gene: TRBV10-3
J gene: TRBJ2-5
CDR3 protein: AISESGSLRETQY

D gene: TRBD1
V gene: TRBV6-1
J gene: TRBJ2-7
CDR3 protein: ASSEGGTGGYEQY

D gene: .
V gene: TRBV5-4
J gene: TRBJ2-6
CDR3 protein: ASSLGQAGANVLT

D gene: .
V gene: TRBV24-1
J gene: TRBJ2-1
CDR3 protein: ATSDSTDSSYNEQF

D gene: .
V gene: TRBV6-4
J gene: TRBJ2-1
CDR3 protein: ATSTEHGDEQF

D gene: TRBD2
V gene: TRBV19
J gene: TRBJ2-1
CDR3 protein: ASSILDSGVDEQF

D gene: .
V gene: TRBV20-1
J gene: TRBJ2-7
CDR3 protein: SATGGNEQY

D gene: .
V gene: TRBV27
J gene: TRBJ1-2
CDR3 protein: ASGTTGTTGYT

D gene: TRBD1
V gene: TRBV4-3
J gene: TRBJ1-1
CDR3 protein: ASSQFTGARAEAF

D gene: .
V gene: TRBV18
J gene: TRBJ2-1
CDR3 protein: ASSVGVNEQF

D gene: .
V gene: TRBV6-5
J gene: TRBJ2-3
CDR3 protein: ASRPDVASTDTQY

D gene: .
V gene: TRBV4-3
J gene: TRBJ1-5
CDR3 protein: ASSQVIHSNQPQH

D gene: .
V gene: TRBV12-3/TRBV12-4
J gene: TRBJ2-3
CDR3 protein: ASRASTDTQY

D gene: .
V gene: TRBV4-3
J gene: TRBJ2-5
CDR3 protein: ASSQGRVQAAQY

D gene: .
V gene: TRBV3-1/TRBV3-2
J gene: TRBJ2-3
CDR3 protein: ASSQIRQSTDTQY